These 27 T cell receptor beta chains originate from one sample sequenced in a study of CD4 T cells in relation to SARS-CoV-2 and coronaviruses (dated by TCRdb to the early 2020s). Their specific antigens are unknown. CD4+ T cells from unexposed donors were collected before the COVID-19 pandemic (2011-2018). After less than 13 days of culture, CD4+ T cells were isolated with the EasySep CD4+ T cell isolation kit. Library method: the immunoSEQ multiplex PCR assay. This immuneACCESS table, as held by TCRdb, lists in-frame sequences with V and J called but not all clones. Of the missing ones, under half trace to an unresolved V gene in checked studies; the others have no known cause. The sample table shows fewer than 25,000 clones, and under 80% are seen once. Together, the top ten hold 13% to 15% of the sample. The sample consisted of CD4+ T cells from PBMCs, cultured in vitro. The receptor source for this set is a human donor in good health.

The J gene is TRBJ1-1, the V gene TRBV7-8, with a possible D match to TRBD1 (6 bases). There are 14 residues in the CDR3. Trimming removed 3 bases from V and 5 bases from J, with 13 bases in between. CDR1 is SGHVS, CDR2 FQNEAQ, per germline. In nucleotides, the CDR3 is TGTGCCAGCAGCTTCTCAGGGGCGAGGACTGAAGCTTTCTTT. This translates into CASSFSGARTEAFF.

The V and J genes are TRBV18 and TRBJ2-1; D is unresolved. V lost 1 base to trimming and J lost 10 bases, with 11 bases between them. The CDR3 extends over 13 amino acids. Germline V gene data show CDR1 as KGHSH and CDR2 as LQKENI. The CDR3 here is CASSPQQSREQFF. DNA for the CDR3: TGTGCCAGCTCACCACAACAATCGAGGGAGCAGTTCTTC.

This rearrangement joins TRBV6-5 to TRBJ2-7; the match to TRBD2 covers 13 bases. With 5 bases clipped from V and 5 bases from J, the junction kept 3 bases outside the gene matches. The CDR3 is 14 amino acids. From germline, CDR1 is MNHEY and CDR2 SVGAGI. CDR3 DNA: TGTGCCAGCAGTCGACTAGCGGGGGGCCACGAGCAGTACTTC. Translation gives CASSRLAGGHEQYF.

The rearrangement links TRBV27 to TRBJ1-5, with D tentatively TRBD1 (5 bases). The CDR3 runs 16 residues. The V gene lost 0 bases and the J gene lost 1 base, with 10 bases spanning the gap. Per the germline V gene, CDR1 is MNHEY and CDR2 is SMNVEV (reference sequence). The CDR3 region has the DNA TGTGCCAGCAGTTTATCGGCGGCAGGGAGCAATCAGCCCCAGCATTTT. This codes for CASSLSAAGSNQPQHF.

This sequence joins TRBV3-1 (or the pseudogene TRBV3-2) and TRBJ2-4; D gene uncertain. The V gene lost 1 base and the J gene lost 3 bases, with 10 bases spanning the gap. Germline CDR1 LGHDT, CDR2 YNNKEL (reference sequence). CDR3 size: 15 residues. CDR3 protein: CASSQGVLGKNIQYF. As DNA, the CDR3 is TGTGCCAGCAGCCAAGGGGTTTTGGGCAAAAACATTCAGTACTTC.

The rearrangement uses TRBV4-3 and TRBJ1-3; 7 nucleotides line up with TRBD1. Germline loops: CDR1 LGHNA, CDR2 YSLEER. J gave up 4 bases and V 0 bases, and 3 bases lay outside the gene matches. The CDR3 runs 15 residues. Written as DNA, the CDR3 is TGCGCCAGCAGCCAAGATACAGGGGTCGGAAACACCATATATTTT. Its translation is CASSQDTGVGNTIYF.

This CDR3 reads CASSLGSSVADTQYF. CDR3 DNA sequence: TGCGCCAGCAGCTTGGGGTCTAGCGTCGCAGATACGCAGTATTTT. The V and J genes are TRBV5-1 and TRBJ2-3; possibly TRBD2 for D (6 bases). CDR3 length equals 15 residues. Looked up from germline, CDR1 is SGHRS and CDR2 is YFSETQ. V was shortened by 0 bases and J by 4 bases, with 12 bases between the two germline ends.

CDR3 amino acids: CSWSSYNEQFF. As DNA, the CDR3 is TGCAGCTGGAGCTCCTACAATGAGCAGTTCTTC. The chain carries TRBV29-1 and TRBJ2-1; D gene unclear. V shed 8 bases and J shed 0 bases, with 5 bases lying between them. Germline CDR1 SQVTM, CDR2 ANQGSEA. The CDR3 spans 11 residues.

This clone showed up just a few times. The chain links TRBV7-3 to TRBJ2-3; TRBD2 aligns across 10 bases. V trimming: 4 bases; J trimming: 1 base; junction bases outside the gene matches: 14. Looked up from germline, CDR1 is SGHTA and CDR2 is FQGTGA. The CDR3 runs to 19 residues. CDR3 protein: CASSSLGLAGAARTDTQYF. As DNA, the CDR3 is TGTGCCAGCAGCTCCCTCGGGCTAGCGGGAGCAGCACGCACAGATACGCAGTATTTT. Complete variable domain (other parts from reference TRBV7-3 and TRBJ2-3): GAGVSQTPSNKVTEKGKYVELRCDPISGHTALYWYRQSLGQGPEFLIYFQGTGAADDSGLPNDRFFAVRPEGSVSTLKIQRTERGDSAVYLCASSSLGLAGAARTDTQYFGPGTRLTVL.

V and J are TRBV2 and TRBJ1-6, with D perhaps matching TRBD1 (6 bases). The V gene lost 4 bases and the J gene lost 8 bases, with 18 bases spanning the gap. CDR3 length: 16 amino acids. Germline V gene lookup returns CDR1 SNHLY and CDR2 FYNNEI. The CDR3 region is CASSGPTGPPDSPLHF. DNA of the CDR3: TGTGCCAGCAGTGGCCCCACAGGGCCCCCGGATTCACCCCTCCACTTT.

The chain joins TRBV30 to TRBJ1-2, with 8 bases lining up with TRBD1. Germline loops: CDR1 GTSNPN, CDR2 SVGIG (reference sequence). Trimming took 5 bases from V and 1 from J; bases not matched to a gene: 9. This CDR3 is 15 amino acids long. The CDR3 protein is CAWARDRSLNYGYTF. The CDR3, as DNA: TGTGCCTGGGCTCGGGACAGGTCGCTTAACTATGGCTACACCTTC.

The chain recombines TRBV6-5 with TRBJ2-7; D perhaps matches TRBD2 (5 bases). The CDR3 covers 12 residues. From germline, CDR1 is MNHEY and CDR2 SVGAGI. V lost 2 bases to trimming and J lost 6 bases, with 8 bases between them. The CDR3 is CASSYAEGEQYF. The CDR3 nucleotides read TGTGCCAGCAGTTACGCCGAGGGCGAGCAGTACTTC.

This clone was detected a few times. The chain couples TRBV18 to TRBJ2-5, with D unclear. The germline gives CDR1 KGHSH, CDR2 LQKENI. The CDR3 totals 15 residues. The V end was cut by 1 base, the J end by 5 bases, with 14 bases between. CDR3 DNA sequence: TGTGCCAGCTCACCACAGAAAGCCTTGGGGGAGACCCAGTACTTC. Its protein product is CASSPQKALGETQYF.

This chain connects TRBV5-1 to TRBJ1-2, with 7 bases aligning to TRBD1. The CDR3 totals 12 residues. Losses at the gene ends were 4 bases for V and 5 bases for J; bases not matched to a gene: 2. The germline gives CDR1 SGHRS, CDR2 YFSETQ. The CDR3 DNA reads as TGCGCCAGCAGCCCAGGGGGGTATGGCTACACCTTC. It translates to CASSPGGYGYTF.

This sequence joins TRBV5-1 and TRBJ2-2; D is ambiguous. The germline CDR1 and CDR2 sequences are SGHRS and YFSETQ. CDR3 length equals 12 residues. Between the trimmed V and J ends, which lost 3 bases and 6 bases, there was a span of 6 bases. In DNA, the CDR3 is TGCGCCAGCAGCTCGGCACCCGGGGAGCTGTTTTTT. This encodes CASSSAPGELFF.

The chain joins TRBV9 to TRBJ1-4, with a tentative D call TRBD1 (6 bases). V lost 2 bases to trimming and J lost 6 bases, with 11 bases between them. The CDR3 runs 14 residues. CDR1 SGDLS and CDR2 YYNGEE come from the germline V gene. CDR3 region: CASSVGGGDEKLFF. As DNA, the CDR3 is TGTGCCAGCAGCGTGGGAGGGGGGGATGAAAAACTGTTTTTT.

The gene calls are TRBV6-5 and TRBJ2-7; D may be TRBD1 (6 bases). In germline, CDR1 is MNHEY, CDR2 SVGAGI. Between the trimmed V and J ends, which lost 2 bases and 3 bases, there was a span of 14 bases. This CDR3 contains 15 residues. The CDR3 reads CASSYASDSFYEQYF. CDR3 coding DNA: TGTGCCAGCAGTTACGCCTCGGACAGCTTCTACGAGCAGTACTTC.

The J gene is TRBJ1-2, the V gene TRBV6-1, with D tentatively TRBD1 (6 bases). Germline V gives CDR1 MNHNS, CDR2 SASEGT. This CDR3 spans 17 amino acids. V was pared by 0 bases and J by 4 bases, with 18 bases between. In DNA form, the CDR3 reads TGTGCCAGCAGTGAAGCGTGGGGTACCGGGACACCCTATGGCTACACCTTC. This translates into CASSEAWGTGTPYGYTF.

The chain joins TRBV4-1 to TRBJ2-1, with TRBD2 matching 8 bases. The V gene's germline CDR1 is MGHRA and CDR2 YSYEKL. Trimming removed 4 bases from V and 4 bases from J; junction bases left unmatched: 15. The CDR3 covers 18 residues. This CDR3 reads CASSPGTSYIRGYNEQFF. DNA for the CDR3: TGCGCCAGCAGCCCCGGGACTAGTTATATACGGGGGTACAATGAGCAGTTCTTC.

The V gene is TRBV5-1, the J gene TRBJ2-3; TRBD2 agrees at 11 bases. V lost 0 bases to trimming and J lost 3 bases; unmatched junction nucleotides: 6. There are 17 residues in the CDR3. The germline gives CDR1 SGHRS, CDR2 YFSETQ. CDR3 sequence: CASSLAVAGGRTDTQYF. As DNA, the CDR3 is TGCGCCAGCAGCTTGGCCGTAGCGGGGGGGCGGACAGATACGCAGTATTTT. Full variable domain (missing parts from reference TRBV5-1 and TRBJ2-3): KAGVTQTPRYLIKTRGQQVTLSCSPISGHRSVSWYQQTPGQGLQFLFEYFSETQRNKGNFPGRFSGRQFSNSRSEMNVSTLELGDSALYLCASSLAVAGGRTDTQYFGPGTRLTVL.

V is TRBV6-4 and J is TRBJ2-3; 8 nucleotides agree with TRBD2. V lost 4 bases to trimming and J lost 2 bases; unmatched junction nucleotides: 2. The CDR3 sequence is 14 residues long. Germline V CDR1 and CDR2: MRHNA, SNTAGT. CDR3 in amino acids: CASSAGGATDTQYF. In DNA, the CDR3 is TGTGCCAGCAGTGCGGGGGGGGCCACAGATACGCAGTATTTT.

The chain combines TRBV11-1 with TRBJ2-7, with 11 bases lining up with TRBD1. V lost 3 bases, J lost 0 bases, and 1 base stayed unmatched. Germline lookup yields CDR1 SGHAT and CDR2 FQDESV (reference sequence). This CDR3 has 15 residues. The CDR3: CASSFGTGGSYEQYF. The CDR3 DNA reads TGTGCCAGCAGCTTTGGGACAGGGGGCTCCTACGAGCAGTACTTC.

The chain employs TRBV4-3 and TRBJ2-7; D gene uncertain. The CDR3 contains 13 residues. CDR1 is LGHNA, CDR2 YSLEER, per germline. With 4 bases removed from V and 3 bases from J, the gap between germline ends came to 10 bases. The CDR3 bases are TGCGCCAGCAGCCCAGATATGGGCTACGAGCAGTACTTC. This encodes CASSPDMGYEQYF.

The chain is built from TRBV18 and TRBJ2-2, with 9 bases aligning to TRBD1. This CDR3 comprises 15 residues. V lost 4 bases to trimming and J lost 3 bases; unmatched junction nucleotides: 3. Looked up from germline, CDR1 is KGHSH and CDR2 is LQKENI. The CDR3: CASSRDRVYTGELFF. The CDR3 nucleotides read TGTGCCAGCTCACGGGACAGGGTGTACACCGGGGAGCTGTTTTTT.

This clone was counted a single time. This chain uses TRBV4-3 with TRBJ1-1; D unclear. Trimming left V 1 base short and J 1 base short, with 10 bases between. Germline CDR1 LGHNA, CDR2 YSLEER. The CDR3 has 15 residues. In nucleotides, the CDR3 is TGCGCCAGCAGCCAAGTACGGGGAGCGAACACTGAAGCTTTCTTT. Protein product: CASSQVRGANTEAFF.

The CDR3 region is CASSPPWAEQFF. CDR3 bases: TGTGCCAGCAGCCCGCCCTGGGCTGAGCAGTTCTTC. This rearrangement joins TRBV12-3 or TRBV12-4 to TRBJ2-1; D gene unclear. The ends were cut back, 6 bases at V and 9 bases at J, with 12 bases in the middle. The CDR3 contains 12 residues.

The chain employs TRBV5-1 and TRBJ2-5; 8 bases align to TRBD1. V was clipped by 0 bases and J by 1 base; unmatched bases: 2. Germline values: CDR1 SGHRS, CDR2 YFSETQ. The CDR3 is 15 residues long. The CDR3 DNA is TGCGCCAGCAGCTTGGACAGGGGGATCCAAGAGACCCAGTACTTC. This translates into CASSLDRGIQETQYF.